This passage covers 24 T cell receptor beta chains from one sample sequenced in a study of cytomegalovirus exposure and HLA in healthy donors. With 60 Vbeta and 13 Jbeta primers, the PCR was carried out. Method: immunoSEQ multiplex PCR; TCRdb's copy keeps in-frame clones and lacks some. The sample carries tens of thousands of clones, roughly 75% recorded once. The sequenced sample consisted of PBMCs. The receptor set was obtained from a man in his forties in good health and CMV-seronegative.

The rearrangement uses TRBV29-1 and TRBJ1-1, with 7 bases fitting TRBD1. Germline assignment: CDR1 SQVTM and CDR2 ANQGSEA. Losses at the gene ends were 7 bases for V and 1 base for J; bases not matched to a gene: 9. The CDR3 runs 14 residues. The CDR3 bases are TGCAGCGCCAGGGCGGACAGGCGGAACACTGAAGCTTTCTTT. Translating it yields CSARADRRNTEAFF. Full variable domain (missing parts from reference TRBV29-1 and TRBJ1-1): SAVISQKPSRDICQRGTSLTIQCQVDSQVTMMFWYRQQPGQSLTLIATANQGSEATYESGFVIDKFPISRPNLTFSTLTVSNMSPEDSSIYLCSARADRRNTEAFFGQGTRLTVV.

The chain links TRBV7-8 to TRBJ2-3; TRBD1 matches 8 bases. J gave up 1 base and V 5 bases, and 2 bases lay outside the gene matches. Germline-derived CDR1 and CDR2 are SGHVS and FQNEAQ. The CDR3 consists of 14 residues. CDR3 nucleotide sequence: TGTGCCAGCAGCCCGGACAGGGGCACAGATACGCAGTATTTT. Residues: CASSPDRGTDTQYF.

This clone showed up just a few times. The gene calls are TRBV19 and TRBJ1-1, with D possibly being TRBD1 (6 bases). Deletions cut 8 bases from V and 3 bases from J, with 19 bases between. Germline CDR1 reads LNHDA; CDR2 reads SQIVND (reference sequence). The CDR3 length is 15 residues. DNA of the CDR3: TGTGCCAGTGGGGAAATACAGGGAAGAGACACTGAAGCTTTCTTT. Amino acids: CASGEIQGRDTEAFF.

This rearrangement joins TRBV4-1 to TRBJ1-5; the D gene is possibly TRBD1 (5 bases). Trimming took 1 base from V and 9 from J, leaving 16 bases between them. Germline V gives CDR1 MGHRA, CDR2 YSYEKL. The CDR3 is 15 residues long. The CDR3 is CASSQVDSGIRPQHF. CDR3 bases: TGCGCCAGCAGCCAAGTTGACAGTGGGATCAGGCCCCAGCATTTT.

The chain employs TRBV2 and TRBJ1-2, with D maybe TRBD1 (6 bases). V was clipped by 3 bases and J by 4 bases, with 12 bases between them. The V gene's germline CDR1 is SNHLY and CDR2 FYNNEI. The CDR3 length is 14 residues. CDR3 coding DNA: TGTGCCAGCAGTGAGACTCAGGGGAGCTATGGCTACACCTTC. Protein: CASSETQGSYGYTF.

V is TRBV7-9 and J is TRBJ2-7, with a tentative D call TRBD2 (7 bases). This CDR3 is 13 amino acids long. Germline loops: CDR1 SEHNR, CDR2 FQNEAQ (reference sequence). Between the trimmed V and J ends, which lost 5 bases and 4 bases, there was a span of 12 bases. The DNA for the CDR3 is TGTGCCAGCAGCCGGGGGCGGGAGTACGAGCAGTACTTC. It is translated as CASSRGREYEQYF.

The rearrangement uses TRBV19 and TRBJ2-7; 13 bases are shared with TRBD2. V lost 4 bases, J lost 3 bases, and 6 bases stayed unmatched. The length of the CDR3 is 16 residues. Germline V gene lookup returns CDR1 LNHDA and CDR2 SQIVND (reference sequence). CDR3 DNA sequence: TGTGCCAGTAGTAAGACCGGGACTAGCGGGGACTACGAGCAGTACTTC. It is translated as CASSKTGTSGDYEQYF.

The chain links TRBV28 to TRBJ1-5; a possible D gene is TRBD1 (6 bases). Germline V gene data show CDR1 as MDHEN and CDR2 as SYDVKM. The CDR3 spans 17 residues. V was cut by 5 bases and J by 6 bases, with 23 bases left in between. The CDR3 region has the DNA TGTGCCAGCAGTCAACCTCTGACAGGCCGCCTCGGTCAGCCCCAGCATTTT. Residues: CASSQPLTGRLGQPQHF. The full variable domain, in which reference TRBV28 and TRBJ1-5 provide the parts outside the CDR3, is DVKVTQSSRYLVKRTGEKVFLECVQDMDHENMFWYRQDPGLGLRLIYFSYDVKMKEKGDIPEGYSVSREKKERFSLILESASTNQTSMYLCASSQPLTGRLGQPQHFGDGTRLSIL.

V is TRBV29-1 and J is TRBJ2-1, with D perhaps matching TRBD1 (6 bases). V was shortened by 3 bases and J by 0 bases, with 6 bases between the two germline ends. CDR3 size: 13 residues. Germline-derived CDR1 and CDR2 are SQVTM and ANQGSEA. CDR3 residues: CSVEDSSYNEQFF. In nucleotides, the CDR3 is TGCAGCGTTGAGGACAGCTCCTACAATGAGCAGTTCTTC.

V gene TRBV5-1 combines with J gene TRBJ1-3; D call uncertain. Looked up from germline, CDR1 is SGHRS and CDR2 is YFSETQ. V lost 4 bases and J 2 bases, leaving 10 bases between the germline ends. The CDR3 totals 14 residues. Written as DNA, the CDR3 is TGCGCCAGCAGCCGCGACACCCCTGGAAACACCATATATTTT. Translated, it gives CASSRDTPGNTIYF.

The chain has TRBV19 and TRBJ2-4; 7 nucleotides line up with TRBD1. Germline V gene sequence: CDR1 LNHDA, CDR2 SQIVND (reference sequence). V trimming: 9 bases; J trimming: 0 bases; junction bases outside the gene matches: 14. CDR3 length: 17 residues. The CDR3 sequence is CARVGTEVRIAKNIQYF. The CDR3 DNA reads as TGTGCCAGGGTGGGGACAGAGGTAAGGATAGCCAAAAACATTCAGTACTTC. The whole variable domain, filled in from reference TRBV19 and TRBJ2-4, reads DGGITQSPKYLFRKEGQNVTLSCEQNLNHDAMYWYRQDPGQGLRLIYYSQIVNDFQKGDIAEGYSVSREKKESFPLTVTSAQKNPTAFYLCARVGTEVRIAKNIQYFGAGTRLSVL.

The chain carries TRBV5-6 and TRBJ2-1; TRBD2 might be the D (6 bases). The CDR3 has 15 residues. The V and J ends lost 0 bases and 8 bases respectively, with 15 bases between them. Germline V lookup: CDR1 SGHDT, CDR2 YYEEEE. The CDR3 is CASSLAGLERDEQFF. The DNA for the CDR3 is TGTGCCAGCAGCTTGGCAGGATTAGAGCGGGATGAGCAGTTCTTC.

The V and J genes are TRBV10-3 and TRBJ1-5; perhaps TRBD1 as D (6 bases). Trimming cost V 6 bases and J 4 bases, with 10 bases left between them. CDR1 is ENHRY and CDR2 is SYGVKD in the germline V gene. There are 13 residues in the CDR3. CDR3 region: CAIRRQVNQPQHF. As DNA, the CDR3 is TGTGCCATCAGAAGACAGGTTAATCAGCCCCAGCATTTT.

The chain combines TRBV7-2 with TRBJ2-7, with D tentatively TRBD2 (6 bases). Germline V lookup: CDR1 SGHTA, CDR2 FQGNSA. The CDR3 is made up of 15 amino acids. The V gene lost 1 base and the J gene lost 6 bases, with 16 bases spanning the gap. The CDR3 reads CASSLGRAVGGEQYF. The CDR3 bases are TGTGCCAGCAGCTTAGGCAGAGCAGTGGGGGGCGAGCAGTACTTC.

The V and J genes are TRBV2 and TRBJ1-5; TRBD1 might be the D (6 bases). The V gene's germline CDR1 is SNHLY and CDR2 FYNNEI. This CDR3 is built from 15 residues. Trimming shortened V by 4 bases and J by 2 bases, and 12 bases separated the two germline ends. CDR3: CASSAPRQGNQPQHF. The CDR3 DNA reads TGTGCCAGCAGTGCCCCTCGACAGGGCAATCAGCCCCAGCATTTT.

The chain links TRBV19 to TRBJ1-6, with 9 nucleotides matching TRBD1. CDR3 size: 14 residues. CDR1 LNHDA and CDR2 SQIVND come from the germline V gene (reference sequence). V trimming: 6 bases; J trimming: 10 bases; junction bases outside the gene matches: 7. CDR3 nucleotide sequence: TGTGCCAGTAGCGTACAGGGGGCCCGCTCACCCCTCCACTTT. It translates to CASSVQGARSPLHF.

The rearrangement joins TRBV7-9 to TRBJ2-5; 12 bases align to TRBD1. The V gene end was trimmed by 1 base and the J gene end by 5 bases; junction bases not matched to a gene: 5. CDR1 is SEHNR and CDR2 is FQNEAQ in the germline V gene (reference sequence). The CDR3 contains 16 residues. The CDR3 bases are TGTGCCAGCAGCTTAGTGGGACAGGGGGCGAGGGAGACCCAGTACTTC. Translated: CASSLVGQGARETQYF.

This sequence joins TRBV7-2 and TRBJ2-7, with TRBD2 identical over 10 bases. CDR1 is SGHTA and CDR2 is FQGNSA in the germline V gene. The V gene end was trimmed by 4 bases and the J gene end by 6 bases; junction bases not matched to a gene: 3. This CDR3 has 13 amino acids. For the CDR3, the DNA is TGTGCCAGCAGCTCCTGGACTAGCGGCGAGCAGTACTTC. It specifies CASSSWTSGEQYF.

The chain recombines TRBV9 with TRBJ1-2; 8 nucleotides match TRBD1. Germline-derived CDR1 and CDR2 are SGDLS and YYNGEE. After removal of 4 bases from V and 2 bases from J, the junction contained 7 bases not matched to a gene. This CDR3 comprises 15 residues. The CDR3 DNA reads TGTGCCAGCAGCTATTATGGGACAGGAAACTATGGCTACACCTTC. Encoded protein: CASSYYGTGNYGYTF.

The rearrangement joins TRBV10-3 to TRBJ1-1; D is possibly TRBD1 (6 bases). This CDR3 is built from 18 residues. Per germline, CDR1 ENHRY and CDR2 SYGVKD. The V and J ends lost 0 bases and 3 bases respectively, with 20 bases between them. The CDR3 reads CAISESIPLQGEDTEAFF. CDR3 coding DNA: TGTGCCATCAGTGAGTCGATCCCCCTACAGGGCGAGGACACTGAAGCTTTCTTT.

V and J are TRBV6-5 and TRBJ2-6, with TRBD1 matching over 7 bases. CDR1 is MNHEY and CDR2 is SVGAGI in the germline V gene. This CDR3 has 15 amino acids. The J segment lost 0 bases and the V segment lost 6 bases, leaving 2 bases of the junction unmatched. As DNA, the CDR3 is TGTGCCAGCAGACACAGGGGCTCTGGGGCCAACGTCCTGACTTTC. Protein sequence: CASRHRGSGANVLTF.

The V and J genes are TRBV9 and TRBJ1-2; D gene unclear. The V gene lost 0 bases and the J gene lost 7 bases, with 10 bases spanning the gap. The CDR3 extends over 13 amino acids. Germline V CDR1 and CDR2: SGDLS, YYNGEE. In DNA, the CDR3 is TGTGCCAGCAGCGTAGAACCGAGCCGTGGCTACACCTTC. It translates to CASSVEPSRGYTF.

The chain employs TRBV5-1 and TRBJ1-5; weak D call: TRBD1 (5 bases). CDR1 is SGHRS, CDR2 YFSETQ, per germline. The CDR3 is made up of 14 amino acids. Trimming removed 2 bases from V and 7 bases from J, with 13 bases in between. CDR3 protein: CASSFDTGGQPQHF. CDR3 sequence (DNA): TGCGCCAGCAGCTTTGATACCGGGGGGCAGCCCCAGCATTTT. Supplemented by reference TRBV5-1 and TRBJ1-5, the full variable domain reads KAGVTQTPRYLIKTRGQQVTLSCSPISGHRSVSWYQQTPGQGLQFLFEYFSETQRNKGNFPGRFSGRQFSNSRSEMNVSTLELGDSALYLCASSFDTGGQPQHFGDGTRLSIL.

CDR3 DNA: TGTGCCAGTAGTGACAGGGGAGGAGGCACTGAAGCTTTCTTT. Translated: CASSDRGGGTEAFF. V and J are TRBV19 and TRBJ1-1; TRBD1 matches at 8 bases. The CDR3 has 14 residues. V shed 5 bases and J 4 bases; nucleotides not matched to a gene: 6. Germline lookup yields CDR1 LNHDA and CDR2 SQIVND (reference sequence).